The clone carrying this T cell receptor (beta chain) turned up a few times. Its antigen is unidentified. The source of the sample is a study of T cell responses to AZD1222 COVID-19 vaccine. The study's findings and limits: Just 6 or 7 people given AZD1222 tested seropositive at baseline. Spike-specific TCR breadth and depth were elevated following two AZD1222 doses. Reportedly, close to half of spike-specific TCRs are directed against unmutated variant regions.

Measured with immunoSEQ multiplex PCR; TCRdb has only the in-frame clones, and not every one. Of 100,000 or so clones listed, around 87% were seen once; the top ten hold around 9.6%. The CDR3 has 13 amino acids. Germline V gene lookup returns CDR1 SQVTM and CDR2 ANQGSEA. Deletions cut 5 bases from V and 5 bases from J, with 13 bases between. The sequencing here drew on peripheral blood, taken 28 days after the second AZD1222 dose. This clonotype was obtained from an adult who received the AZD1222 COVID-19 vaccine. The J gene is TRBJ1-3, the V gene TRBV29-1; no clear D gene. DNA for the CDR3: TGCAGCGTTAAGTTACCGGGGAGAAACACCATATATTTT. This codes for CSVKLPGRNTIYF.